The 6 T cell receptor beta chains in this list originate from one sample, sequenced in a study of T cells expressing NK-cell markers. With the 5' RACE reads reprocessed, TCRdb shows one record per CDR3 protein and no DNA. Its table lists about 160,000 distinct CDR3 sequences. Sequencing was performed on blood T cells: a sorted CD56 or NKG2C T cell subset, CD4+ or CD8+ T cells, or bulk PBMC T cells (not recorded which). The receptors come from a man aged 18-75 years in good health.

The chain couples TRBV11-1 to TRBJ2-1; TCRdb's D call, TRBD2, is unchecked because there is no DNA. CDR3 length: 20 amino acids. The V gene's germline CDR1 is SGHAT and CDR2 FQDESV (reference sequence). The CDR3 reads CASSLAYGTSGGASYNEQFF. Drawing the rest from reference TRBV11-1 and TRBJ2-1, the complete variable domain is EAEVAQSPRYKITEKSQAVAFWCDPISGHATLYWYRQILGQGPELLVQFQDESVVDDSQLPKDRFSAERLKGVDSTLKIQPAELGDSAMYLCASSLAYGTSGGASYNEQFFGPGTRLTVL.

The chain joins TRBV19 to TRBJ2-7; TCRdb outputs TRBD1, but without DNA this stays unchecked. CDR3 size: 15 residues. Germline V gene lookup returns CDR1 LNHDA and CDR2 SQIVND (reference sequence). CDR3 region: CASSPSGTTYYEQYF.

V and J are TRBV11-1 and TRBJ2-6. The CDR3 totals 18 residues. Germline loops: CDR1 SGHAT, CDR2 FQDESV (reference sequence). CDR3 sequence reads: CASRTTRSDLTGANVLTF.

The V gene is TRBV7-3, the J gene TRBJ1-2; TCRdb reports TRBD1, a call that lacks DNA to check it against. This CDR3 is built from 15 residues. CDR1 is SGHTA, CDR2 FQGTGA, per germline. CDR3 sequence reads: CASSSEPGDVYGYTF. Full variable domain (missing parts from reference TRBV7-3 and TRBJ1-2): GAGVSQTPSNKVTEKGKYVELRCDPISGHTALYWYRQSLGQGPEFLIYFQGTGAADDSGLPNDRFFAVRPEGSVSTLKIQRTERGDSAVYLCASSSEPGDVYGYTFGSGTRLTVV.

The chain joins TRBV6-5 to TRBJ2-2; the TCRdb call, TRBD1, lacks DNA for checking. The CDR3 consists of 17 residues. CDR1 and CDR2 from the germline V gene are MNHEY and SVGAGI. The CDR3 spells CASNEQGLYANTGELFF.

The CDR3 sequence is CASSPRVGELFF. The V call is TRBV28, the J call TRBJ2-2; without DNA, the TCRdb call of TRBD1 cannot be checked. Germline V gene sequence: CDR1 MDHEN, CDR2 SYDVKM. The CDR3 has 12 amino acids.